This is a list of T cell receptor beta chains from one sample in a study of blood T cell repertoires in COVID-19. Measured with immunoSEQ multiplex PCR; TCRdb has only the in-frame clones, and not every one. The sample yields about 100,000 clones, over 60% seen once. Sample: peripheral blood. The receptors shown here come from a man in his 70s with acute or convalescent COVID-19. CDR3s include the opening cysteine and the closing phenylalanine or tryptophan. The order of the fields is J gene, V gene, CDR3 protein.

TRBJ1-4	TRBV27	CASSTGGHLEKLFF
TRBJ1-2	TRBV11-2	CATGQGGSGYTF
TRBJ1-4	TRBV5-1	CASSQAGTGVEKLFF
TRBJ2-3	TRBV7-2	CASSPKRRGGIWTDTQYF
TRBJ1-2	TRBV5-6	CASSLIGQGGASNGYTF
TRBJ1-5	TRBV7-2	CASSRDRGNQPQHF
TRBJ1-1	TRBV18	CASSPTSGQNTEAFF
TRBJ2-5	TRBV5-1	CASSLAGGGWETQYF
TRBJ1-6	TRBV9	CASSVGAENSPLHF
TRBJ1-2	TRBV6-6	CASSYGSTGYTF
TRBJ2-1	TRBV4-3	CASSQEVLGYEQFF
TRBJ1-5	TRBV12-3/TRBV12-4	CASQDRTNQPQHF
TRBJ2-2	TRBV5-1	CASSEQANTGELFF
TRBJ2-2	TRBV15	CATSSGGPNTGELFF